This entry lists 15 T cell receptor beta chains sequenced from one sample in a study of blood T cell repertoires in COVID-19. Clones were read by immunoSEQ multiplex PCR, and TCRdb kept only the in-frame ones, dropping some. This sample has roughly 410,000 clones, with 89% found just once. The sequenced sample consisted of peripheral blood. Receptors were obtained from a woman in her thirties or forties with COVID-19, enrolled during active disease.

The rearrangement links TRBV30 to TRBJ1-2, with TRBD1 matching over 7 bases. V shed 0 bases, J shed 8 bases, and the junction held 3 bases outside the gene matches. Germline assignment: CDR1 GTSNPN and CDR2 SVGIG (reference sequence). The CDR3 is 12 amino acids. The CDR3 DNA follows: TGTGCCTGGAGTGTAGGGGGCCCAGGCTACACCTTC. Amino acids: CAWSVGGPGYTF.

V usage is TRBV7-9 and J usage is TRBJ1-2, with 10 positions matching TRBD1. Germline V gene sequence: CDR1 SEHNR, CDR2 FQNEAQ (reference sequence). This CDR3 comprises 14 residues. After removal of 5 bases from V and 8 bases from J, the junction contained 8 bases not matched to a gene. This CDR3 is CASSLGQGYLGYTF. The CDR3 region has the DNA TGTGCCAGCAGCCTGGGACAGGGGTACTTAGGCTACACCTTC.

This chain joins TRBV30 and TRBJ1-1; 10 bases map to TRBD1. The germline gives CDR1 GTSNPN, CDR2 SVGIG (reference sequence). V dropped 0 bases and J dropped 8; count of bases not matched to a gene: 9. The CDR3 has 15 residues. CDR3 nucleotides: TGTGCCTGGAGTGTATCCGGACCGGGACAGGGGGAAGCTTTCTTT. Its translation: CAWSVSGPGQGEAFF.

The genes are TRBV28 and TRBJ1-1, with TRBD1 matching 9 bases. This CDR3 is built from 14 residues. From germline, CDR1 is MDHEN and CDR2 SYDVKM. V shed 4 bases, J shed 7 bases, and the junction held 7 bases outside the gene matches. The CDR3 nucleotides are TGTGCCAGCAGTTATTTCCCGGGACAGGGTGAAGCTTTCTTT. It is translated as CASSYFPGQGEAFF.

This chain joins TRBV2 and TRBJ1-2; 10 positions match TRBD1. The junction had 4 bases not matched to a gene; V was cut back by 8 bases and J by 1 base. The CDR3 spans 14 residues. Germline values: CDR1 SNHLY, CDR2 FYNNEI. The CDR3 spells CASRQGALNYGYTF. The CDR3 nucleotides are TGTGCCAGCCGACAGGGGGCTCTTAACTATGGCTACACCTTC.

The genes are TRBV7-3 and TRBJ2-1; 16 nucleotides agree with TRBD2. Germline-derived CDR1 and CDR2 are SGHTA and FQGTGA. The CDR3 consists of 19 residues. V was clipped by 1 base and J by 5 bases; unmatched bases: 8. The CDR3 sequence is CASSLRGTSGREGDNEQFF. CDR3 nucleotides: TGTGCCAGCAGCTTAAGGGGGACTAGCGGGAGGGAAGGGGACAATGAGCAGTTCTTC.

J is TRBJ2-7 and V is TRBV3-1 (or the pseudogene TRBV3-2), with D hard to call. This CDR3 comprises 13 residues. In germline, CDR1 is LGHDT, CDR2 YNNKEL (reference sequence). Trimming pared 3 bases from V and 0 bases from J, leaving 6 bases between. As DNA, the CDR3 is TGTGCCAGCAGCCATTCGGTCTCCTACGAGCAGTACTTC. It specifies CASSHSVSYEQYF.

The rearrangement uses TRBV3-1 (or the pseudogene TRBV3-2) and TRBJ1-5; perhaps TRBD1 as D (5 bases). The CDR3 is made up of 14 amino acids. V was trimmed by 3 bases and J by 6 bases, leaving 12 bases between them. Looked up from germline, CDR1 is LGHDT and CDR2 is YNNKEL (reference sequence). The CDR3, as DNA: TGTGCCAGCAGCCATAGGATTAGGGGTCAGCCCCAGCATTTT. Encoded protein: CASSHRIRGQPQHF.

V and J are TRBV28 and TRBJ1-2, with D possibly being TRBD1 (6 bases). Trimming took off 4 bases at V and 7 bases at J, with 13 bases between the two ends. This CDR3 contains 13 residues. CDR1 MDHEN and CDR2 SYDVKM come from the germline V gene. CDR3 loop: CASSYHRVFGYTF. CDR3 DNA sequence: TGTGCCAGCAGTTACCACAGGGTTTTTGGCTACACCTTC.

The chain links TRBV28 to TRBJ1-1; D remains ambiguous. Trimming removed 6 bases from V and 0 bases from J, with 5 bases in between. CDR3 length: 12 residues. Germline V gives CDR1 MDHEN, CDR2 SYDVKM. DNA of the CDR3: TGTGCCAGCAGAATCATGAACACTGAAGCTTTCTTT. Protein sequence: CASRIMNTEAFF.

The chain carries TRBV9 and TRBJ1-1; a possible D gene is TRBD1 (6 bases). CDR1 is SGDLS, CDR2 YYNGEE, per germline. The V end was cut by 3 bases, the J end by 5 bases, with 17 bases between. The CDR3 length is 15 residues. CDR3 sequence (DNA): TGTGCCAGCAGCGGAATACCGGACAGTTGGACTGAAGCTTTCTTT. Amino acids: CASSGIPDSWTEAFF.

This chain connects TRBV7-3 to TRBJ1-5, with D hard to call. The V gene's germline CDR1 is SGHTA and CDR2 FQGTGA. This CDR3 region has 15 residues. Trimming removed 3 bases at V and 0 bases at J, with 9 bases between. In nucleotides, the CDR3 is TGTGCCAGCAGCTTGGCAGACTATAGCAATCAGCCCCAGCATTTT. Its protein is CASSLADYSNQPQHF. Looking up the rest from reference TRBV7-3 and TRBJ1-5 gives the full variable domain: GAGVSQTPSNKVTEKGKYVELRCDPISGHTALYWYRQSLGQGPEFLIYFQGTGAADDSGLPNDRFFAVRPEGSVSTLKIQRTERGDSAVYLCASSLADYSNQPQHFGDGTRLSIL.

This chain connects TRBV6-2 or TRBV6-3 to TRBJ1-3; no reliable D call. With 4 bases removed from V and 4 bases from J, the gap between germline ends came to 11 bases. Germline CDR1 and CDR2: MNHEY and SVGEGT. CDR3 length: 14 residues. The CDR3 reads CASSLGGVGNTIYF. The CDR3 bases are TGTGCCAGCAGTTTAGGAGGAGTCGGAAACACCATATATTTT.

The chain joins TRBV19 to TRBJ1-2, with a tentative D call TRBD1 (6 bases). Germline V CDR1 and CDR2: LNHDA, SQIVND (reference sequence). This CDR3 is 16 amino acids long. The ends were cut back, 5 bases at V and 3 bases at J, with 19 bases in the middle. The CDR3 region has the DNA TGTGCCAGTAGTGGTACGGCCATACAGGGAGACTATGGCTACACCTTC. This encodes CASSGTAIQGDYGYTF.

The chain links TRBV11-1 to TRBJ2-5; 9 bases are a match to TRBD2. After removal of 5 bases from V and 5 bases from J, the junction contained 9 bases not matched to a gene. The CDR3 length is 15 residues. Looked up from germline, CDR1 is SGHAT and CDR2 is FQDESV (reference sequence). In DNA, the CDR3 is TGTGCCAGCAGCAGACCGGGACTAGCTTGGGAGACCCAGTACTTC. This encodes CASSRPGLAWETQYF.